This is a list of T cell receptor beta chains from one sample in a study of T cell responses to AZD1222 COVID-19 vaccine. This table comes from immunoSEQ multiplex PCR, and its TCRdb copy is limited to in-frame clones, with some not included. Seen here are some 130,000 clones, about 89% observed once, and the top ten hold about 6%. Sequencing was performed on peripheral blood, taken on day 0 of AZD1222 vaccination. The receptors stem from an adult in good health. Both conserved end residues are part of each CDR3. The D gene is left open where the match is weak. Only part of the rows carry a size: once, few, many, or a class if the clone is expanded.

V: TRBV3-1/TRBV3-2
J: TRBJ1-1
D: .
size: .
length: 13
CDR3: CASSQDLKGIAFF
DNA: TGTGCCAGCAGCCAAGATTTGAAAGGAATTGCTTTCTTT

V: TRBV10-1
J: TRBJ2-1
D: TRBD1
size: .
length: 16
CDR3: CASSEGGTGIYNEQFF
DNA: TGCGCCAGCAGTGAAGGGGGGACAGGGATTTACAATGAGCAGTTCTTC

V: TRBV4-3
J: TRBJ2-7
D: .
size: .
length: 14
CDR3: CASSQDTDTYEQYF
DNA: TGCGCCAGCAGCCAAGATACTGACACCTACGAGCAGTACTTC

V: TRBV5-1
J: TRBJ1-3
D: TRBD1
size: .
length: 16
CDR3: CASSSPDRGLGNTIYF
DNA: TGCGCCAGCAGCTCACCAGACAGGGGGCTTGGAAACACCATATATTTT

V: TRBV11-3
J: TRBJ2-2
D: TRBD1
size: .
length: 16
CDR3: CASSPRTGTNTGELFF
DNA: TGTGCCAGCAGCCCCCGGACAGGGACGAACACCGGGGAGCTGTTTTTT

V: TRBV27
J: TRBJ1-6
D: .
size: .
length: 15
CDR3: CASSLVGGYNSPLHF
DNA: TGTGCCAGCAGTTTGGTGGGCGGCTATAATTCACCCCTCCACTTT

V: TRBV5-6
J: TRBJ1-2
D: .
size: .
length: 14
CDR3: CASSLSQGIDGYTF
DNA: TGTGCCAGCAGCCTTTCCCAAGGAATTGACGGCTACACCTTC

V: TRBV6-5
J: TRBJ1-5
D: .
size: .
length: 15
CDR3: CASRVRENSNQPQHF
DNA: TGTGCCAGCAGGGTCAGAGAGAATAGCAATCAGCCCCAGCATTTT

V: TRBV6-5
J: TRBJ2-5
D: .
size: once
length: 11
CDR3: CASRRVETQYF
DNA: TGTGCCAGTAGGAGGGTGGAGACCCAGTACTTC

V: TRBV15
J: TRBJ1-2
D: .
size: once
length: 13
CDR3: CATSRGSGTSSTF
DNA: TGTGCCACCAGCAGGGGCTCCGGGACTTCTAGCACCTTC

V: TRBV7-3
J: TRBJ1-6
D: .
size: .
length: 15
CDR3: CASSRPGGIGSPLHF
DNA: TGTGCCAGCAGCCGCCCGGGAGGGATTGGGTCACCCCTCCACTTT

V: TRBV5-1
J: TRBJ1-1
D: .
size: .
length: 14
CDR3: CASSFDRPNTEAFF
DNA: TGCGCCAGCAGCTTCGACAGACCGAACACTGAAGCTTTCTTT

V: TRBV9
J: TRBJ2-5
D: .
size: .
length: 12
CDR3: CASSPGGETQYF
DNA: TGTGCCAGCAGCCCTGGGGGTGAGACCCAGTACTTC

V: TRBV4-2
J: TRBJ1-2
D: .
size: .
length: 15
CDR3: CASSQVPWANYGYTF
DNA: TGTGCCAGCAGCCAAGTACCCTGGGCTAACTATGGCTACACCTTC

V: TRBV11-3
J: TRBJ2-2
D: TRBD1
size: .
length: 15
CDR3: CASSSHRGRDGELFF
DNA: TGTGCCAGCAGCTCCCACAGGGGTAGGGACGGGGAGCTGTTTTTT

V: TRBV5-6
J: TRBJ1-1
D: .
size: .
length: 14
CDR3: CASSWGVVNTEAFF
DNA: TGTGCCAGCAGCTGGGGTGTGGTGAACACTGAAGCTTTCTTT

V: TRBV4-2
J: TRBJ2-5
D: .
size: .
length: 18
CDR3: CASSQVQGQGRGGETQYF
DNA: TGTGCCAGCAGCCAAGTTCAGGGACAAGGTCGCGGAGGAGAGACCCAGTACTTC

V: TRBV29-1
J: TRBJ1-2
D: .
size: .
length: 13
CDR3: CSVPQSANYGYTF
DNA: TGCAGCGTTCCGCAATCTGCTAACTATGGCTACACCTTC

V: TRBV5-1
J: TRBJ1-4
D: .
size: .
length: 14
CDR3: CASSLDWNSGKLFF
DNA: TGCGCCAGCAGCTTGGATTGGAATTCAGGGAAACTGTTTTTT

V: TRBV19
J: TRBJ1-4
D: TRBD1
size: .
length: 15
CDR3: CAASRGGTGGEKLFF
DNA: TGTGCCGCTTCGAGGGGCGGGACAGGGGGTGAAAAACTGTTTTTT

V: TRBV6-5
J: TRBJ2-7
D: .
size: once
length: 16
CDR3: CASSYAPGHQTYEQYF
DNA: TGTGCCAGCAGTTACGCGCCGGGACACCAAACCTACGAGCAGTACTTC

V: TRBV5-1
J: TRBJ1-2
D: TRBD1
size: .
length: 15
CDR3: CASSLWGQGYDGYTF
DNA: TGCGCCAGCAGCTTGTGGGGACAGGGGTATGACGGCTACACCTTC

V: TRBV2
J: TRBJ1-1
D: TRBD1
size: .
length: 13
CDR3: CASSGQGHTEAFF
DNA: TGTGCCAGCAGTGGACAGGGACACACTGAAGCTTTCTTT

V: TRBV5-1
J: TRBJ1-2
D: .
size: once
length: 12
CDR3: CASSGERYDYTF
DNA: TGCGCCAGCTCGGGGGAACGATATGACTACACCTTC

V: TRBV6-2/TRBV6-3
J: TRBJ1-5
D: .
size: .
length: 15
CDR3: CASSYHRAMDQPQHF
DNA: TGTGCCAGCAGTTACCATCGGGCAATGGATCAGCCCCAGCATTTT

V: TRBV6-6
J: TRBJ1-1
D: TRBD1
size: .
length: 14
CDR3: CASRRGQQNTEAFF
DNA: TGTGCCAGCAGACGGGGACAGCAGAACACTGAAGCTTTCTTT

V: TRBV19
J: TRBJ1-2
D: TRBD1
size: .
length: 16
CDR3: CASTTPFGQAYYGYTF
DNA: TGTGCCAGTACTACCCCGTTCGGACAGGCCTACTATGGCTACACCTTC